This T cell receptor (beta chain) was identified during a study of blood T cells in healthy people across ages. Primers used in a second PCR of roughly 6 to 11 cycles were a sample-barcoded 5' primer and a J-beta primer mix. Each cDNA molecule, via a template-switch adaptor with 12 random nucleotides, was tagged. Each CDR3 protein is one row after TCRdb ran MiXCR on the 5' RACE reads. The sample has over 600,000 distinct CDR3 sequences; around 43% are singletons. Germline-derived CDR1 and CDR2 are MNHEY and SVGAGI. V was clipped by 8 bases and J by 2 bases; unmatched bases: 12. The CDR3 is made up of 16 amino acids.

This receptor was identified in a man at least 80 years old in good health. The genes are TRBV6-5 and TRBJ1-5, with 7 bases fitting TRBD1. Material: blood. The DNA for the CDR3 is TGTGCCAGCGGGAACCAGGACAGGCAAGGCAATCAGCCCCAGCATTTT. Its protein product is CASGNQDRQGNQPQHF.